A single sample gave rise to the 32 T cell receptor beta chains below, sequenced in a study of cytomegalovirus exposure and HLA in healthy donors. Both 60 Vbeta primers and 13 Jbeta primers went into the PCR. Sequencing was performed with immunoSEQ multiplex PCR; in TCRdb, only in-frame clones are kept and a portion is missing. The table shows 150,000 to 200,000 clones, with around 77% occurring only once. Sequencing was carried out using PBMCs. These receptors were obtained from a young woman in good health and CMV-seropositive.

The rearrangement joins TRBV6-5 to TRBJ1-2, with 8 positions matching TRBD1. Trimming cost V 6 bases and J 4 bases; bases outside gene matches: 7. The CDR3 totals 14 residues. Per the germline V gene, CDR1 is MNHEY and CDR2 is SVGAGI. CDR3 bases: TGTGCCAGCAGCCCTGGACAGGGTGGCTATGGCTACACCTTC. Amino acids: CASSPGQGGYGYTF.

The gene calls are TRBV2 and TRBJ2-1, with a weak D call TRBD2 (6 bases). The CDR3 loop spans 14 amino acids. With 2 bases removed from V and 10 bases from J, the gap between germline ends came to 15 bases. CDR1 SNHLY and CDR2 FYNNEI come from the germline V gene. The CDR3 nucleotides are TGTGCCAGCAGTGAAAGCCCCGGGCTAGCGGAGCAGTTCTTC. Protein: CASSESPGLAEQFF.

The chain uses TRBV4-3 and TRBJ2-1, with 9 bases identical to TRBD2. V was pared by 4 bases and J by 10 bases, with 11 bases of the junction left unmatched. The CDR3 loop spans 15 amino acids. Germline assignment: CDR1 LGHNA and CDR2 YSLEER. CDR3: CASSREREVPGEQFF. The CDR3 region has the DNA TGCGCCAGCAGCCGGGAGCGGGAGGTCCCCGGAGAGCAGTTCTTC.

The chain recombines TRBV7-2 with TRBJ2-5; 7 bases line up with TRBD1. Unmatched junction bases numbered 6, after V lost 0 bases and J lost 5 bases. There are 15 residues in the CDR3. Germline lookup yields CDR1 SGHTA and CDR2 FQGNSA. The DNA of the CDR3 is TGTGCCAGCAGCTTAGCAGGGGGCGCTTTGGAGACCCAGTACTTC. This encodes CASSLAGGALETQYF.

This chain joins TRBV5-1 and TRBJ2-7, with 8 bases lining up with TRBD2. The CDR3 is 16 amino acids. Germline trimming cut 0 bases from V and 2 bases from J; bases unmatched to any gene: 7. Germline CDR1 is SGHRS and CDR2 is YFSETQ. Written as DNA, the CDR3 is TGCGCCAGCAGCTTGGCGGGGGGGGCCCCCGCCTACGAGCAGTACTTC. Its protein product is CASSLAGGAPAYEQYF.

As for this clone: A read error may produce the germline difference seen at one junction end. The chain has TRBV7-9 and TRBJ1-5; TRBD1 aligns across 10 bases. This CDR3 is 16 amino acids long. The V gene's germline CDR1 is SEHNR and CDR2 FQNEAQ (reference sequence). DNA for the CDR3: TGTTCCAGCAGCTTAGCGTTGGGGACAGGGGATCAGCCCCAGCATTTT. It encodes CSSSLALGTGDQPQHF. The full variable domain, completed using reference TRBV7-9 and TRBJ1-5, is DTGVSQNPRHKITKRGQNVTFRCDPISEHNRLYWYRQTLGQGPEFLTYFQNEAQLEKSRLLSDRFSAERPKGSFSTLEIQRTEQGDSAMYLCSSSLALGTGDQPQHFGDGTRLSIL.

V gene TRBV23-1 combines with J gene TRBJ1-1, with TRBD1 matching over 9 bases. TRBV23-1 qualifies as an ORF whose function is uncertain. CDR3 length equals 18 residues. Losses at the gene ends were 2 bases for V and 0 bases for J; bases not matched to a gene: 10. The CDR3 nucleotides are TGCGCCAGCAGTCAAAGTGGGACAGGGTATGGCCTGAACACTGAAGCTTTCTTT. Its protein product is CASSQSGTGYGLNTEAFF.

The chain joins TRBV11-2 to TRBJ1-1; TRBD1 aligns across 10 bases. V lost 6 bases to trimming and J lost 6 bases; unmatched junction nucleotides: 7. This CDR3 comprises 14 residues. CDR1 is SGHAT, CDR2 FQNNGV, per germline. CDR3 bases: TGTGCCAGCAGGACAGGGGGCGCCCGAGCTGAAGCTTTCTTT. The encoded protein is CASRTGGARAEAFF.

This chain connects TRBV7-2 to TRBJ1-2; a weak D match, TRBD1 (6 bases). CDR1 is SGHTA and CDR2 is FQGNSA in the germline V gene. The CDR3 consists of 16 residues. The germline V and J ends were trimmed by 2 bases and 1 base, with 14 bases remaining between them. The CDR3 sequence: CASSLNPRGLNYGYTF. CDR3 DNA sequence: TGTGCCAGCAGCTTAAACCCCAGGGGTCTTAACTATGGCTACACCTTC.

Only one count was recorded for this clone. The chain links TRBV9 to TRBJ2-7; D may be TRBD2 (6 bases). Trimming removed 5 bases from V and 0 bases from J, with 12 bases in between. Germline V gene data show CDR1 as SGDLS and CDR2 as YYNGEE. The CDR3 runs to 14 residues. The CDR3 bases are TGTGCCAGCAGTCGGGAGTGGACCTCCTACGAGCAGTACTTC. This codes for CASSREWTSYEQYF.

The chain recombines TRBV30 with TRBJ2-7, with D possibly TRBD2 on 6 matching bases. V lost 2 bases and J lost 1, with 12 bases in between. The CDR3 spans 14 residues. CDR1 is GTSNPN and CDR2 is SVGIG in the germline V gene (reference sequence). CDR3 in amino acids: CAWSRWRASYEQYF. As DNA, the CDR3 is TGTGCCTGGAGTAGGTGGAGGGCATCCTACGAGCAGTACTTC. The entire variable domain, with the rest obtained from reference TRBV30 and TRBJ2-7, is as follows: SQTIHQWPATLVQPVGSPLSLECTVEGTSNPNLYWYRQAAGRGLQLLFYSVGIGQISSEVPQNLSASRPQDRQFILSSKKLLLSDSGFYLCAWSRWRASYEQYFGPGTRLTVT.

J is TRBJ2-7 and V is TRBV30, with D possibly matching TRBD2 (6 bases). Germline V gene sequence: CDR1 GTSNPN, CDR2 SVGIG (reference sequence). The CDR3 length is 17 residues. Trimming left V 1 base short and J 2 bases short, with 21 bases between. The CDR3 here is CAWSARPTRTSPYEQYF. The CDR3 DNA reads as TGTGCCTGGAGTGCCCGACCGACTAGAACAAGCCCCTACGAGCAGTACTTC.

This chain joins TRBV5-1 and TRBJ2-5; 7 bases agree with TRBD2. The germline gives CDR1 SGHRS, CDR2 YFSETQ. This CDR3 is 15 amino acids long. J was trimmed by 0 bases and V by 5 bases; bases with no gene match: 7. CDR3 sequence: CASRIERGYQETQYF. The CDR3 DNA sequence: TGCGCCAGCAGGATAGAGCGGGGTTACCAAGAGACCCAGTACTTC.

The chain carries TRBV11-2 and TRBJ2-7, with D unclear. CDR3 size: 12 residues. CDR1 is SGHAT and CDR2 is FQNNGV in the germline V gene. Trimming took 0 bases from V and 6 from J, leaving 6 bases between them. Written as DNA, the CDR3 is TGTGCCAGCAGCTTAGATCACGGCGAGCAGTACTTC. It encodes CASSLDHGEQYF.

CDR3 residues: CASSQDRWNQPQHF. For the CDR3, the DNA is TGCGCCAGCAGCCAAGATCGGTGGAATCAGCCCCAGCATTTT. The chain carries TRBV4-3 and TRBJ1-5; no clear D. Germline V gene sequence: CDR1 LGHNA, CDR2 YSLEER. This CDR3 is built from 14 residues. Trimming removed 0 bases at V and 4 bases at J, with 7 bases between.

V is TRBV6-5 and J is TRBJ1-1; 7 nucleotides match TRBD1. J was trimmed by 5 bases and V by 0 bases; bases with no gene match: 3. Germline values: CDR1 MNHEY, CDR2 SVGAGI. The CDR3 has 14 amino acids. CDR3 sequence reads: CASSYSRGLTEAFF. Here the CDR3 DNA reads TGTGCCAGCAGTTACTCAAGGGGGCTAACTGAAGCTTTCTTT.

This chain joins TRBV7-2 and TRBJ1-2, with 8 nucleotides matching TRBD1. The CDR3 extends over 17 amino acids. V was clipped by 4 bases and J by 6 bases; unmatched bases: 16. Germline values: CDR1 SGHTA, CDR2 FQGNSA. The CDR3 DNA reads TGTGCCAGCAGCTCTTTTGGGACGACAGGGGTTGGGAATGGCTACACCTTC. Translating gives CASSSFGTTGVGNGYTF.

The CDR3 sequence is CASSLHPTGSYEQYF. Written as DNA, the CDR3 is TGCGCCAGCAGCTTGCATCCGACAGGCTCCTACGAGCAGTACTTC. The V call is TRBV5-1, the J call TRBJ2-7, with D possibly matching TRBD1 (6 bases). V dropped 1 base and J dropped 0 bases, with 11 bases sitting between them. Germline V gene lookup returns CDR1 SGHRS and CDR2 YFSETQ. The CDR3 is 15 amino acids.

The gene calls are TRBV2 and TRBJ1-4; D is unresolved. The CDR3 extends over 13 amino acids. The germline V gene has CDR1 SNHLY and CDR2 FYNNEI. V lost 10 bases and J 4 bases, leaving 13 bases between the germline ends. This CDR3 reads CATSKEINEKLFF. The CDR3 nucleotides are TGTGCCACATCGAAGGAGATTAATGAAAAACTGTTTTTT.

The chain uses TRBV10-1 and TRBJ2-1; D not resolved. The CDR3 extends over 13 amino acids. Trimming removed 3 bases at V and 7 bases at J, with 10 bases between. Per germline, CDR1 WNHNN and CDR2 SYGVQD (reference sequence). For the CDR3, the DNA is TGCGCCAGCAGTGACAGGTTCTTGAATGAGCAGTTCTTC. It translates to CASSDRFLNEQFF.

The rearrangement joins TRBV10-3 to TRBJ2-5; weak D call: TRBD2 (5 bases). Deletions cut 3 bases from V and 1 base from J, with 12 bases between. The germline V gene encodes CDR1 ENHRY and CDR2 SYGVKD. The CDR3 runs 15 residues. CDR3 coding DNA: TGTGCCATCAGTGACTCCCTAGCTACCCAAGAGACCCAGTACTTC. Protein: CAISDSLATQETQYF.

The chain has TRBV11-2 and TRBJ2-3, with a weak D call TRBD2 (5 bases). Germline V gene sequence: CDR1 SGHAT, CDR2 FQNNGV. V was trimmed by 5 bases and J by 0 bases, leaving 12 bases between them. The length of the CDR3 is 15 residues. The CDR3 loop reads CASSPSSRSTDTQYF. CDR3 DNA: TGTGCCAGCAGCCCCTCTAGCCGGAGCACAGATACGCAGTATTTT.

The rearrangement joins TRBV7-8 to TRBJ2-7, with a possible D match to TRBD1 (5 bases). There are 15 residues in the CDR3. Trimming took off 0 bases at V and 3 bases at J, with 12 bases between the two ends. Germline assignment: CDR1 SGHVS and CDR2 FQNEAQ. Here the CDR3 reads CASSLAGDTNYEQYF. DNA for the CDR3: TGTGCCAGCAGCTTAGCAGGGGATACCAACTACGAGCAGTACTTC.

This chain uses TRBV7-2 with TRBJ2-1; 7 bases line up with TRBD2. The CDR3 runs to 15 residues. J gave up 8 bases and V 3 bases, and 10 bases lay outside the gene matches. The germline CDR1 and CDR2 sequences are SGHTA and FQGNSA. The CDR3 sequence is CASSFIPRGRDEQFF. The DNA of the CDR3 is TGTGCCAGCAGCTTTATTCCTCGGGGGAGGGATGAGCAGTTCTTC.

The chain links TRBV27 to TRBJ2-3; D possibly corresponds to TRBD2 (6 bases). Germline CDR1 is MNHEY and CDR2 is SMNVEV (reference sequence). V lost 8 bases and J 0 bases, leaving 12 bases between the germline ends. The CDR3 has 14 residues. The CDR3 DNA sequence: TGTGCCAGCGGGTCTAGCGCCAGCACAGATACGCAGTATTTT. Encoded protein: CASGSSASTDTQYF.

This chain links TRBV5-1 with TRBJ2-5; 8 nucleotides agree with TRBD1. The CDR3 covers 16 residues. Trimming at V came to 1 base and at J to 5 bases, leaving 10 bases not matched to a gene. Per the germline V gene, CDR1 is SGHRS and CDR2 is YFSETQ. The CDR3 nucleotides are TGCGCCAGCAGCTTGTGGGGACAGGCGGTGGGGGAGACCCAGTACTTC. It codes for CASSLWGQAVGETQYF.

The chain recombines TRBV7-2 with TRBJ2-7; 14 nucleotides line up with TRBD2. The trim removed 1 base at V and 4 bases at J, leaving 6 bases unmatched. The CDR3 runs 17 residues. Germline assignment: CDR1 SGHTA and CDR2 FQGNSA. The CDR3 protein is CASSLVRTSGGNYEQYF. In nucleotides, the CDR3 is TGTGCCAGCAGCTTAGTTCGGACTAGCGGGGGGAATTACGAGCAGTACTTC.

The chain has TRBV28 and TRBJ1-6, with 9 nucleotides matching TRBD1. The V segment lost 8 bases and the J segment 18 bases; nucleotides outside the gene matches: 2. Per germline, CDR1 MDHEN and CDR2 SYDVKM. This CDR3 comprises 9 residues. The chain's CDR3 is CASGTGSHF. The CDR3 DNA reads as TGTGCCAGCGGGACAGGGAGCCACTTT.

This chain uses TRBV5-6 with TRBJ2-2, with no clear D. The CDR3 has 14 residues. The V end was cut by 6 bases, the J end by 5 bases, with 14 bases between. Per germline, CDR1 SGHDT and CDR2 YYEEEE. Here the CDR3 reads CASTPSSRTGELFF. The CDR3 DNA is TGTGCCAGCACCCCCTCATCTAGGACCGGGGAGCTGTTTTTT.

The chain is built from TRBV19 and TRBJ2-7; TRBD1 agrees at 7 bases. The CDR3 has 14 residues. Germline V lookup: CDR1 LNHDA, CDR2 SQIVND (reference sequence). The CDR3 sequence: CAARSGTDTYEQYF. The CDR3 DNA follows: TGTGCGGCCCGATCCGGGACAGACACCTACGAGCAGTACTTC.

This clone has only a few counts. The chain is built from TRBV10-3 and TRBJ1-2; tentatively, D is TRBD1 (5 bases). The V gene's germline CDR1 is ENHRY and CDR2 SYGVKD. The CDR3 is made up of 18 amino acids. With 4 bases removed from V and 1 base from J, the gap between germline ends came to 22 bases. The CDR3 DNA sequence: TGTGCCATCAGTGGAGGGCGCGGGGGTGAGGGGCATAACTATGGCTACACCTTC. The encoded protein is CAISGGRGGEGHNYGYTF.

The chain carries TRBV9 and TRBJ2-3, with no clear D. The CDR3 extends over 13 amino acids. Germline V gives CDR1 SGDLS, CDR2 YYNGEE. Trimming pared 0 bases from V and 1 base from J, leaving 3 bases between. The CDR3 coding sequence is TGTGCCAGCAGCGTAGGAGGCACAGATACGCAGTATTTT. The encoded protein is CASSVGGTDTQYF.